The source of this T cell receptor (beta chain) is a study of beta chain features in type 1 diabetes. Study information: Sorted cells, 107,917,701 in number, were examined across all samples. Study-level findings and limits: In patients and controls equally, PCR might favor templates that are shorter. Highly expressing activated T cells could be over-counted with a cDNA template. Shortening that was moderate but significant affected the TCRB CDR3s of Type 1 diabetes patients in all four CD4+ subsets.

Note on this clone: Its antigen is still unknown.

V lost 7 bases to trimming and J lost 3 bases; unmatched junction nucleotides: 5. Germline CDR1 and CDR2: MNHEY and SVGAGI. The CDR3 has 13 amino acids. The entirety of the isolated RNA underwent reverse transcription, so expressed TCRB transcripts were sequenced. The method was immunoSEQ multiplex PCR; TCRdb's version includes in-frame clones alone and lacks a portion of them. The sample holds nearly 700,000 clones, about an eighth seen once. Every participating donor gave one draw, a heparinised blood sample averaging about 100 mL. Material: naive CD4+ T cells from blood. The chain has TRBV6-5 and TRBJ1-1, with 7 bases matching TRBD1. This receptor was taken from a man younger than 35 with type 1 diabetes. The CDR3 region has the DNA TGTGCCAGCAATCGAGACAGGGACACTGAAGCTTTCTTT. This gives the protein CASNRDRDTEAFF.